This is a list of T cell receptor beta chains from one sample in a study of CD8+ T cells in alopecia areata. Data came from immunoSEQ multiplex PCR; TCRdb stores just in-frame clones and leaves some out. Of more than 90,000 clones listed, roughly two fifths are singletons. Sequencing was done on a sample of CD4+ T cells sorted from blood. Receptors originate from a human donor with alopecia areata. The CDR3 runs from the conserved cysteine through the conserved F or W. The D gene is left open where the match is weak. Part of the rows lack a size; the others show once, few, many or a class for expanded clones.

J	size	length	D	V	CDR3	DNA
TRBJ1-2	-	12	-	TRBV28	CASFSPGYGYTF	TGTGCCAGCTTTTCCCCAGGCTATGGCTACACCTTC
TRBJ2-5	-	15	TRBD1	TRBV5-6	CASSFWDRRQETQYF	TGTGCCAGCAGCTTTTGGGACAGGAGACAAGAGACCCAGTACTTC
TRBJ2-2	few	15	-	TRBV4-3	CASSPSLRITGELFF	TGCGCCAGCAGCCCCTCTTTGCGTATCACCGGGGAGCTGTTTTTT
TRBJ2-7	-	14	TRBD1	TRBV29-1	CSVTPGQGAREQYF	TGCAGCGTGACACCGGGACAGGGGGCACGGGAGCAGTACTTC
TRBJ1-4	few	14	-	TRBV7-2	CASSRDRSNEKLFF	TGTGCCAGCAGCCGTGACAGATCTAATGAAAAACTGTTTTTT
TRBJ1-2	-	14	-	TRBV2	CASSDPGRSYGYTF	TGTGCCAGCAGTGATCCGGGACGGAGCTATGGCTACACCTTC
TRBJ1-1	-	14	-	TRBV29-1	CSVARGALDTEAFF	TGCAGCGTTGCGCGGGGGGCACTCGACACTGAAGCTTTCTTT
TRBJ2-7	-	15	-	TRBV7-3	CASSQARTSPGEQYF	TGTGCCAGCAGCCAAGCCAGGACCTCTCCTGGGGAGCAGTACTTC
TRBJ1-2	-	12	-	TRBV4-2	CASSQGQYGYTF	TGTGCCAGCAGCCAAGGGCAGTATGGCTACACCTTC
TRBJ2-1	many	14	-	TRBV7-2	CASSLGPRVNEQFF	TGTGCCAGCAGCTTAGGCCCTAGGGTCAATGAGCAGTTCTTC
TRBJ2-7	few	11	-	TRBV25-1	CASSFAYEQYF	TGTGCCAGCAGTTTTGCCTACGAGCAGTACTTC
TRBJ2-3	-	12	-	TRBV30	CAWSLDSATQYF	TGTGCCTGGAGTCTTGACTCGGCAACGCAGTATTTT
TRBJ2-7	-	16	-	TRBV5-1	CASSPRQAEGSYEQYF	TGCGCCAGCAGCCCCCGACAGGCCGAAGGATCCTACGAGCAGTACTTC
TRBJ1-1	few	13	-	TRBV18	CASSPPSVTEAFF	TGTGCCAGCTCACCACCGTCGGTGACTGAAGCTTTCTTT
TRBJ2-7	-	17	TRBD2	TRBV29-1	CSVRLQYGTSGLYEQYF	TGCAGCGTCCGGCTACAGTACGGGACTAGCGGGCTCTACGAGCAGTACTTC
TRBJ2-3	few	15	-	TRBV11-2	CASSLEPINQVTQYF	TGTGCCAGCAGCTTAGAGCCCATCAACCAGGTTACGCAGTATTTT
TRBJ1-2	few	15	-	TRBV7-9	CASSPQGISNYGYTF	TGTGCCAGCAGTCCCCAGGGGATTAGTAACTATGGCTACACCTTC
TRBJ2-1	few	15	TRBD2	TRBV28	CASSSAGVADHEQFF	TGTGCCAGCAGTTCAGCGGGAGTAGCTGACCATGAGCAGTTCTTC
TRBJ2-5	-	12	-	TRBV28	CASSVADETQYF	TGTGCCAGCTCGGTCGCCGATGAGACCCAGTACTTC
TRBJ2-1	once	16	TRBD2	TRBV30	CAWTNGGGDPGNEQFF	TGTGCCTGGACGAACGGGGGAGGGGACCCCGGGAATGAGCAGTTCTTC
TRBJ2-1	-	13	TRBD2	TRBV29-1	CSVELLAGAEQFF	TGCAGCGTCGAATTACTAGCGGGTGCCGAGCAGTTCTTC
TRBJ2-3	-	17	-	TRBV4-3	CASSQVGTRTSTDTQYF	TGCGCCAGCAGCCAAGTAGGTACGAGGACAAGCACAGATACGCAGTATTTT
TRBJ1-2	-	15	-	TRBV6-5	CASSRFLGGGYGYTF	TGTGCCAGCAGTAGATTTCTGGGGGGTGGCTATGGCTACACCTTC
TRBJ2-3	-	17	TRBD2	TRBV29-1	CSAFHRTSGYFTDTQYF	TGCAGCGCATTCCACAGGACTAGCGGATACTTCACAGATACGCAGTATTTT
TRBJ1-1	few	12	-	TRBV29-1	CSVEDGNTEAFF	TGCAGCGTTGAGGACGGGAACACTGAAGCTTTCTTT
TRBJ1-5	-	15	-	TRBV7-2	CASRPAGLLNQPQHF	TGTGCCAGCAGGCCGGCGGGACTCCTGAATCAGCCCCAGCATTTT
TRBJ2-2	-	17	-	TRBV7-8	CVISLHNLRANTGELFF	TGTGTTATTTCACTTCACAATTTACGGGCGAACACCGGGGAGCTGTTTTTT
TRBJ1-1	-	13	-	TRBV7-6	CASRLQENTEAFF	TGTGCCAGCAGATTACAGGAGAACACTGAAGCTTTCTTT
TRBJ2-2	-	15	-	TRBV4-1	CASSQVPLGSGELFF	TGCGCCAGCAGCCAAGTCCCGCTTGGGTCCGGGGAGCTGTTTTTT
TRBJ1-1	-	13	-	TRBV11-2	CASNPTGHSEAFF	TGTGCCAGCAACCCAACGGGGCACTCTGAGGCTTTCTTT
TRBJ1-1	-	16	-	TRBV9	CASSVVPGHLNTEAFF	TGTGCCAGCAGCGTAGTCCCCGGCCACTTGAACACTGAAGCTTTCTTT
TRBJ1-1	few	13	-	TRBV30	CAWSVEGRAEAFF	TGTGCCTGGAGTGTAGAGGGGCGGGCTGAAGCTTTCTTT
TRBJ2-7	-	11	-	TRBV28	CASTHLYEQYF	TGTGCCAGCACCCACCTCTACGAGCAGTACTTC
TRBJ2-5	-	14	-	TRBV2	CASSEQGIQETQYF	TGTGCCAGCAGTGAGCAGGGGATCCAAGAGACCCAGTACTTC
TRBJ1-2	many	15	-	TRBV18	CASSPRESANYGYTF	TGTGCCAGCTCACCACGGGAATCAGCTAACTATGGCTACACCTTC
TRBJ1-1	few	10	-	TRBV20-1	CSARPGEAFF	TGCAGTGCTAGACCCGGTGAAGCTTTCTTT
TRBJ2-5	few	14	-	TRBV7-2	CASSTIGQRGTQYF	TGTGCCAGCAGCACTATTGGTCAACGTGGGACCCAGTACTTC
TRBJ2-5	-	16	-	TRBV5-1	CASSLGASGYQETQYF	TGCGCCAGCAGCTTGGGAGCTTCGGGATACCAAGAGACCCAGTACTTC
TRBJ2-5	-	17	-	TRBV7-9	CASSLESLSGGQETQYF	TGTGCCAGCAGCTTAGAAAGTCTCTCGGGCGGCCAAGAGACCCAGTACTTC
TRBJ2-1	-	14	-	TRBV7-2	CASSLGASYNEQFF	TGTGCCAGCAGCTTAGGGGCCTCCTACAATGAGCAGTTCTTC
TRBJ1-1	-	10	-	TRBV29-1	CSVTGTEAFF	TGCAGCGTCACGGGGACTGAAGCTTTCTTT
TRBJ2-7	few	11	-	TRBV25-1	CASSEAGRKYF	TGTGCCAGCAGTGAAGCAGGACGGAAGTACTTC
TRBJ2-7	-	16	TRBD1	TRBV7-8	CASSSNDRGLVYEQYF	TGTGCCAGCAGCTCAAACGACAGGGGGCTTGTGTACGAGCAGTACTTC
TRBJ2-6	-	13	-	TRBV29-1	CSVLESGANVLTF	TGCAGCGTTCTCGAATCTGGGGCCAACGTCCTGACTTTC
TRBJ1-2	many	14	-	TRBV9	CASSVGPEWYGYTF	TGTGCCAGCAGCGTAGGGCCGGAATGGTATGGCTACACCTTC
TRBJ2-6	-	17	-	TRBV4-3	CASSQDFGASGANVLTF	TGCGCCAGCAGCCAAGATTTTGGGGCCTCCGGGGCCAACGTCCTGACTTTC
TRBJ1-2	-	15	-	TRBV23-1	CASSQSRQGHYGYTF	TGCGCCAGCAGTCAATCCAGGCAGGGTCACTATGGCTACACCTTC
TRBJ1-6	-	13	TRBD1	TRBV15	CATSSDRVNPLHF	TGTGCCACCAGCAGTGACAGGGTCAACCCCCTCCACTTT
TRBJ2-7	-	14	-	TRBV30	CAWSVGHSWDEQYF	TGTGCCTGGAGTGTAGGGCACTCCTGGGACGAGCAGTACTTC
TRBJ1-1	few	10	-	TRBV29-1	CSVIAPEAFF	TGCAGCGTTATCGCGCCAGAAGCTTTCTTT
TRBJ1-2	-	13	-	TRBV29-1	CSGQEPRTYGYTF	TGCAGCGGGCAGGAGCCGCGAACCTATGGCTACACCTTC
TRBJ2-7	-	17	TRBD2	TRBV27	CASSSGLNGKRGYEQYF	TGTGCCAGCAGTTCCGGGCTCAACGGGAAGCGGGGCTACGAGCAGTACTTC
TRBJ2-7	-	13	-	TRBV29-1	CSGGGRSLAEQYF	TGCAGCGGAGGTGGGAGGTCTCTGGCTGAGCAGTACTTC
TRBJ2-2	-	14	-	TRBV7-2	CASSFDLGTGELFF	TGTGCCAGCAGCTTCGATTTGGGGACCGGGGAGCTGTTTTTT